The sequence of this T cell receptor (beta chain) was determined in a study of blood T cell repertoires in COVID-19. The wider study: Both acute and convalescent COVID-19 samples were obtained from the United States, Italy and Spain. PBMCs, B-cell-depleted T cells, or T cells provided the cDNA or gDNA that made up the material.

The Seattle site enrolled patients during active infection and followed them longitudinally. The CDR3 covers 19 residues. The V gene end was trimmed by 1 base and the J gene end by 2 bases; junction bases not matched to a gene: 6. Germline V CDR1 and CDR2: LGHDT, YNNKEL (reference sequence). As originally analysed: Scientists estimated how many nucleated cells there were by amplifying reference gene primers. Measured with immunoSEQ multiplex PCR; TCRdb has only the in-frame clones, and not every one. That table supplies the V and J calls and clone size; D and trimming were determined from the DNA. The sample lists 150,000 or so clones; approximately 95% were seen once.

Specimen: peripheral blood. This TCR came from a woman aged 60-75 years with COVID-19, enrolled during active disease. V gene TRBV3-1 (or the pseudogene TRBV3-2) combines with J gene TRBJ2-2; 14 bases are shared with TRBD2. CDR3 loop: CASSQAPGTSGGNTGELFF. The CDR3 DNA is TGTGCCAGCAGCCAAGCTCCCGGGACTAGCGGGGGTAACACCGGGGAGCTGTTTTTT.